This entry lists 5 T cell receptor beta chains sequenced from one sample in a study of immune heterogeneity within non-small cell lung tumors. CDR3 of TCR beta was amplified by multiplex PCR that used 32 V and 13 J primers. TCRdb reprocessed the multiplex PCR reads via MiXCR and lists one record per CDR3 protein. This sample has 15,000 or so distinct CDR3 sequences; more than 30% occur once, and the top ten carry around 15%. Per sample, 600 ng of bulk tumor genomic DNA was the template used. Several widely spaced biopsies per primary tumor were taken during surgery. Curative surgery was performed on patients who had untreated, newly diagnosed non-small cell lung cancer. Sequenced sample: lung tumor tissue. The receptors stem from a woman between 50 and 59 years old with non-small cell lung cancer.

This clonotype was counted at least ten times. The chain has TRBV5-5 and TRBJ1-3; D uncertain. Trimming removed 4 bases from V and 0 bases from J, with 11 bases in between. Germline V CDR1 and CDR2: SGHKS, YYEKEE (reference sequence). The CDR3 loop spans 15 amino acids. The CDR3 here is CASSRNGVSGNTIYF. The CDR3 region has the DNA TGTGCCAGCAGCCGAAACGGGGTCTCTGGAAACACCATATATTTT.

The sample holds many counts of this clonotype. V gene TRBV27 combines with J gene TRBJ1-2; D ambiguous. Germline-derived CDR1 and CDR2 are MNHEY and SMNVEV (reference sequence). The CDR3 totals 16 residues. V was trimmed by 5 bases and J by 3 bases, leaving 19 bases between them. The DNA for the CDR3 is TGTGCCAGCAGTCCCCCGGGAGGGAAGCGGTACTATGGCTACACCTTC. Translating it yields CASSPPGGKRYYGYTF.

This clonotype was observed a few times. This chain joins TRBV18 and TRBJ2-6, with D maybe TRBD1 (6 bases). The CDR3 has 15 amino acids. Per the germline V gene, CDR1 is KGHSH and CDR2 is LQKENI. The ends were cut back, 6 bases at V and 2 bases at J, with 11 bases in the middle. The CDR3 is CASSTQGAGANVLTF. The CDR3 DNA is TGTGCCAGCTCGACACAGGGTGCTGGGGCCAACGTCCTGACTTTC.

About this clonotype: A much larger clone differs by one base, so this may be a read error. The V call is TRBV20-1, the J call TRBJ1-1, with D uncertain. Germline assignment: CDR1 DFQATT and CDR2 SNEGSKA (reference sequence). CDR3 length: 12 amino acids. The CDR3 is CSTSRENTEAFF. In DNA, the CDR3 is TGCAGTACTAGTCGCGAGAACACTGAAGCTTTCTTT.

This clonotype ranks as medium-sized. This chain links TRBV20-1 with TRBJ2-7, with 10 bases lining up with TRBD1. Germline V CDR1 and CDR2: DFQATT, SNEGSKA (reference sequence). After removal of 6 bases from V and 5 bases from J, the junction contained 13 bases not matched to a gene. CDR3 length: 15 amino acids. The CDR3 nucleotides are TGCAGTGCACCTAGGGACGGGACAGGGGCTGACGAGCAGTACTTC. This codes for CSAPRDGTGADEQYF.